The 23 T cell receptor beta chains below were found in one sample sequenced in a study of blood T cells in healthy people across ages. Alongside a J-beta primer mix, a sample-barcoded 5' primer served in a second PCR lasting roughly 7 to 11 cycles. One entry per CDR3 protein results from TCRdb running MiXCR on the 5' RACE reads. The sample contains about 1 million distinct CDR3 sequences, under 55% of which appear only once. Material for sequencing was blood. Source of these receptors: an older woman in good health.

This clonotype was counted many times. The V gene is TRBV11-1, the J gene TRBJ2-1, with D tentatively TRBD2 (6 bases). The V end lost 5 bases, the J end lost 5 bases, and 13 bases lay between the germline ends. Germline V gene sequence: CDR1 SGHAT, CDR2 FQDESV (reference sequence). This CDR3 is 14 amino acids long. CDR3: CASSLVRGNNEQFF. As DNA, the CDR3 is TGTGCCAGCAGCCTCGTCCGGGGGAACAATGAGCAGTTCTTC.

This clonotype came up once. The rearrangement joins TRBV4-1 to TRBJ2-1, with D tentatively TRBD2 (5 bases). Deletions cut 0 bases from V and 0 bases from J, with 15 bases between. The CDR3 contains 18 residues. Looked up from germline, CDR1 is MGHRA and CDR2 is YSYEKL. CDR3 in DNA: TGCGCCAGCAGCCAAGATGAAGCAGCGGCGAGCTCCTACAATGAGCAGTTCTTC. Translated: CASSQDEAAASSYNEQFF.

This rearrangement joins TRBV6-1 to TRBJ2-1, with TRBD1 identical over 8 bases. After removal of 6 bases from V and 9 bases from J, the junction contained 10 bases not matched to a gene. Per the germline V gene, CDR1 is MNHNS and CDR2 is SASEGT. The CDR3 consists of 14 residues. CDR3 in amino acids: CASRAEAGGGEQFF. The CDR3 DNA follows: TGTGCCAGCAGGGCCGAAGCAGGGGGCGGTGAGCAGTTCTTC.

The chain employs TRBV29-1 and TRBJ2-7; D gene unclear. The V end was cut by 5 bases, the J end by 6 bases, with 20 bases between. Germline V lookup: CDR1 SQVTM, CDR2 ANQGSEA. The CDR3 has 14 amino acids. CDR3 amino acids: CSVSYFRTFSEQYF. The CDR3 bases are TGCAGCGTTTCGTATTTTCGAACGTTTTCCGAGCAGTACTTC.

The chain links TRBV5-1 to TRBJ2-1; TRBD2 is a possible D gene (6 bases). V lost 0 bases and J 7 bases, leaving 14 bases between the germline ends. This CDR3 has 15 residues. Germline V gene lookup returns CDR1 SGHRS and CDR2 YFSETQ. CDR3 amino acids: CASSLVEGGGNEQFF. The CDR3 DNA reads TGCGCCAGCAGCTTGGTGGAGGGAGGAGGGAATGAGCAGTTCTTC.

This clonotype has only one observation. The chain joins TRBV11-2 to TRBJ2-3; perhaps TRBD2 as D (6 bases). From germline, CDR1 is SGHAT and CDR2 FQNNGV. Trimming left V 0 bases short and J 2 bases short, with 12 bases between. The CDR3 sequence is 16 residues long. The CDR3 DNA reads as TGTGCCAGCAGCTTAGAGGAGGGCGGGACCACAGATACGCAGTATTTT. Its translation: CASSLEEGGTTDTQYF. The full variable domain, its missing parts supplied by reference TRBV11-2 and TRBJ2-3, is EAGVAQSPRYKIIEKRQSVAFWCNPISGHATLYWYQQILGQGPKLLIQFQNNGVVDDSQLPKDRFSAERLKGVDSTLKIQPAKLEDSAVYLCASSLEEGGTTDTQYFGPGTRLTVL.

This chain joins TRBV21-1 and TRBJ2-7; the D call TRBD1 from the table was never checked on the DNA. TRBV21-1 is shown as a pseudogene. The CDR3 extends over 15 amino acids. In DNA, the CDR3 is TGTGCCAGCAGCAAAGTTCGGGGGACGACCTACGAGCAGTACTTC. As protein: CASSKVRGTTYEQYF.

The V and J genes are TRBV10-3 and TRBJ2-1; 8 bases match TRBD2. CDR1 ENHRY and CDR2 SYGVKD come from the germline V gene. The CDR3 is made up of 12 amino acids. With V trimmed by 5 bases and J by 6 bases, 0 bases remained unmatched. The CDR3 nucleotides are TGTGCCATCAGTACTAGCGGCAATGAGCAGTTCTTC. Amino acids: CAISTSGNEQFF.

The V gene is TRBV28, the J gene TRBJ2-7; D tentatively reads TRBD1 or TRBD2 (6 bases each). The DNA end is a closer match to TRBJ2-5, so the J assignment may be wrong. Germline CDR1 is MDHEN and CDR2 is SYDVKM. The CDR3 has 20 amino acids. CDR3 loop: CASSSRGWREGGSKGETQYF. For the CDR3, the DNA is TGTGCCAGCAGCTCAAGGGGATGGCGGGAAGGGGGGTCAAAAGGAGAGACCCAGTACTTC.

The chain links TRBV6-2 or TRBV6-3 to TRBJ2-3, with D hard to call. This CDR3 comprises 13 residues. Trimming cost V 5 bases and J 5 bases, with 11 bases left between them. Germline loops: CDR1 MNHEY, CDR2 SVGEGT. The CDR3 loop is CASSRTSRDTQYF. The CDR3 bases are TGTGCCAGCAGTCGGACGTCGAGAGATACGCAGTATTTT.

The chain couples TRBV20-1 to TRBJ2-1, with 14 bases matching TRBD2. Trimming cost V 0 bases and J 7 bases; bases outside gene matches: 11. CDR1 and CDR2 (germline): DFQATT, SNEGSKA (reference sequence). CDR3 length equals 18 residues. CDR3 bases: TGCAGTGCTAGAGATCCCAGGACTAGCGGGAGGTCAGGGAATGAGCAGTTCTTC. Protein sequence: CSARDPRTSGRSGNEQFF.

The chain carries TRBV6-5 and TRBJ2-5, with a weak D call TRBD2 (6 bases). The CDR3 is 14 amino acids. Germline assignment: CDR1 MNHEY and CDR2 SVGAGI. V lost 5 bases to trimming and J lost 4 bases, with 14 bases between them. The CDR3 protein is CASSERVEGETQYF. The CDR3 DNA reads TGTGCCAGCAGTGAGCGGGTTGAGGGAGAGACCCAGTACTTC.

A few counts support this clonotype. The V call is TRBV29-1, the J call TRBJ1-2, with 7 bases lining up with TRBD1. CDR3 size: 13 residues. Germline V gene lookup returns CDR1 SQVTM and CDR2 ANQGSEA. The V gene end was trimmed by 3 bases and the J gene end by 2 bases; junction bases not matched to a gene: 3. DNA for the CDR3: TGCAGCGTTGATTCGGGACAGAACTATGGCTACACCTTC. Protein: CSVDSGQNYGYTF. Together with reference TRBV29-1 and TRBJ1-2, the CDR3 gives the full variable domain: SAVISQKPSRDICQRGTSLTIQCQVDSQVTMMFWYRQQPGQSLTLIATANQGSEATYESGFVIDKFPISRPNLTFSTLTVSNMSPEDSSIYLCSVDSGQNYGYTFGSGTRLTVV.

This clonotype was counted at least ten times. V usage is TRBV20-1 and J usage is TRBJ2-3, with TRBD2 as a possible D gene (5 bases). V was trimmed by 4 bases and J by 6 bases, leaving 14 bases between them. CDR1 is DFQATT, CDR2 SNEGSKA, per germline (reference sequence). The CDR3 runs 13 residues. This chain's CDR3 is CSAISSPLDTQYF. The CDR3 nucleotides read TGCAGTGCTATTTCTAGCCCCCTGGATACGCAGTATTTT.

Concerning this clonotype itself: One end of the junction fails to match germline, which may point to a read error. The chain employs TRBV20-1 and TRBJ2-7; 14 positions match TRBD2. The CDR3 is 17 residues long. Germline assignment: CDR1 DFQATT and CDR2 SNEGSKA (reference sequence). For the CDR3, the DNA is TGCAGTACTAGTGTAGGGACTAGCGGGAGTCGAGGCTACGAGCAGTACTTC. This translates into CSTSVGTSGSRGYEQYF.

This clonotype was detected a few times. V is TRBV14 and J is TRBJ2-7, with 12 bases aligning to TRBD2. The length of the CDR3 is 13 residues. Trimming removed 6 bases from V and 6 bases from J; junction bases left unmatched: 3. CDR1 is SGHDN and CDR2 is FVKESK in the germline V gene. The CDR3 DNA follows: TGTGCCAGCAGGACTAGCGGGAGTTCCGAGCAGTACTTC. This sequence encodes CASRTSGSSEQYF.

This clonotype was picked up a small number of times. This chain links TRBV5-5 with TRBJ1-2, with a possible D match to TRBD1 (5 bases). V lost 2 bases to trimming and J lost 8 bases, with 16 bases between them. This CDR3 is built from 14 residues. From germline, CDR1 is SGHKS and CDR2 YYEKEE (reference sequence). Here the CDR3 DNA reads TGTGCCAGCAGCTTAACCGGGACCGCTGGAGGCTACACCTTC. This sequence encodes CASSLTGTAGGYTF.

About this clonotype: A much larger clone differs from this one at a single base, so this may be a read error. The CDR3 region has the DNA TGTGCCATCATAGAAACAGGGAACTCCTACGAGCAGTACTTC. Amino acid sequence: CAIIETGNSYEQYF. The chain carries TRBV10-3 and TRBJ2-4; possibly TRBD1 for D (6 bases). Gene TRBJ2-7 matches the end of the DNA better, so the J call may be wrong. Germline CDR1 is ENHRY and CDR2 is SYGVKD. This CDR3 is 14 amino acids long.

The rearrangement links TRBV2 to TRBJ1-5, with D unresolved. V was shortened by 0 bases and J by 3 bases, with 9 bases between the two germline ends. The germline gives CDR1 SNHLY, CDR2 FYNNEI. CDR3 length: 15 residues. In DNA form, the CDR3 reads TGTGCCAGCAGTGAAGCTGGTGCCGACAATCAGCCCCAGCATTTT. Residues: CASSEAGADNQPQHF.

V gene TRBV20-1 combines with J gene TRBJ2-1; no firm D call. Gene TRBJ2-7 matches the end of the DNA better, so the J call may be wrong. Germline values: CDR1 DFQATT, CDR2 SNEGSKA (reference sequence). The CDR3 runs 13 residues. CDR3 coding DNA: TGCAGTGCTATCCGGCCCGGCGCGGACGAGCAGTACTTC. Translation: CSAIRPGADEQYF.

The chain's CDR3 is CASSHRDFTDTQYF. CDR3 in DNA: TGTGCCAGCAGCCACCGGGACTTCACAGATACGCAGTATTTT. The chain employs TRBV3-1 and TRBJ2-3; D is perhaps TRBD2 (6 bases). From germline, CDR1 is LGHDT and CDR2 YNNKEL (reference sequence). This CDR3 region has 14 residues. The V end was cut by 3 bases, the J end by 2 bases, with 9 bases between.

The J gene is TRBJ2-7, the V gene TRBV29-1; D uncertain. Germline loops: CDR1 SQVTM, CDR2 ANQGSEA. The V and J ends lost 3 bases and 2 bases respectively, with 11 bases between them. This CDR3 spans 13 amino acids. In DNA form, the CDR3 reads TGCAGCGTTGATGATGGGGTTACCTACGAGCAGTACTTC. The encoded protein is CSVDDGVTYEQYF.

This chain uses TRBV11-3 with TRBJ2-1, with D possibly being TRBD2 (5 bases). The CDR3 consists of 16 residues. With 5 bases removed from V and 4 bases from J, the gap between germline ends came to 18 bases. The germline gives CDR1 SGHNT, CDR2 YENEEA. The CDR3 reads CASSKAETTQYNEQFF. CDR3 coding DNA: TGTGCCAGCAGCAAAGCCGAGACTACCCAATACAATGAGCAGTTCTTC.